A single sample is the source of the 6 T cell receptor beta chains below, sequenced in a study of cytomegalovirus exposure and HLA in healthy donors. The study ran its PCR with 60 Vbeta and 13 Jbeta primers. TCRdb's copy holds only in-frame clones and misses some; the assay was immunoSEQ multiplex PCR. Of 100,000 to 120,000 clones in the sample, 67% are singletons; the top ten hold about 8.5%. The material sequenced was PBMCs. The receptors here all came from a man aged 18 to 29 in good health and CMV-seropositive.

The V and J genes are TRBV14 and TRBJ2-2; 10 bases fit TRBD1. Germline trimming cut 4 bases from V and 6 bases from J; bases unmatched to any gene: 8. CDR1 SGHDN and CDR2 FVKESK come from the germline V gene. This CDR3 is 16 amino acids long. CDR3 sequence: CASSRGQGLFAGELFF. The CDR3 nucleotides read TGTGCCAGCAGCCGGGGACAGGGGCTGTTTGCCGGGGAGCTGTTTTTT. The whole variable domain, filled in from reference TRBV14 and TRBJ2-2, reads EAGVTQFPSHSVIEKGQTVTLRCDPISGHDNLYWYRRVMGKEIKFLLHFVKESKQDESGMPNNRFLAERTGGTYSTLKVQPAELEDSGVYFCASSRGQGLFAGELFFGEGSRLTVL.

The rearrangement uses TRBV7-9 and TRBJ1-2; D may be TRBD1 (5 bases). The V gene lost 4 bases and the J gene lost 5 bases, with 17 bases spanning the gap. Germline CDR1 reads SEHNR; CDR2 reads FQNEAQ (reference sequence). This CDR3 has 15 residues. The CDR3 DNA reads as TGTGCCAGCAGCTATGGTCCCCAGGGAGGGTATGGCTACACCTTC. This codes for CASSYGPQGGYGYTF.

This clone was counted between two and nine times. This chain joins TRBV28 and TRBJ2-2, with D maybe TRBD2 (6 bases). The ends were cut back, 3 bases at V and 4 bases at J, with 9 bases in the middle. CDR1 is MDHEN, CDR2 SYDVKM, per germline. The CDR3 is 14 amino acids. The CDR3, as DNA: TGTGCCAGCAGTTTCGCGGGGATCACCGGGGAGCTGTTTTTT. Its protein is CASSFAGITGELFF.

V usage is TRBV19 and J usage is TRBJ1-6; D gene unclear. The CDR3 has 12 amino acids. Germline CDR1 LNHDA, CDR2 SQIVND (reference sequence). Trimming took off 10 bases at V and 7 bases at J, with 11 bases between the two ends. DNA of the CDR3: TGTGCCACCAAGACGGGGAATTCACCCCTCCACTTT. It encodes CATKTGNSPLHF.

V usage is TRBV7-9 and J usage is TRBJ1-1; TRBD1 might be the D (6 bases). There are 14 residues in the CDR3. Looked up from germline, CDR1 is SEHNR and CDR2 is FQNEAQ (reference sequence). V gave up 10 bases and J gave up 3 bases, with 18 bases separating them. The CDR3: CAMRGGIGDTEAFF. The CDR3 coding sequence is TGTGCCATGAGGGGGGGGATAGGGGACACTGAAGCTTTCTTT.

The V gene is TRBV6-1, the J gene TRBJ1-6, with a tentative D call TRBD1 (6 bases). The V end lost 4 bases, the J end lost 7 bases, and 26 bases lay between the germline ends. The germline gives CDR1 MNHNS, CDR2 SASEGT. The CDR3 extends over 19 amino acids. The CDR3 DNA is TGTGCCAGCAGTGTTTTTAAGGGACATCCCCCCATTCCAAATTCACCCCTCCACTTT. Its translation: CASSVFKGHPPIPNSPLHF.